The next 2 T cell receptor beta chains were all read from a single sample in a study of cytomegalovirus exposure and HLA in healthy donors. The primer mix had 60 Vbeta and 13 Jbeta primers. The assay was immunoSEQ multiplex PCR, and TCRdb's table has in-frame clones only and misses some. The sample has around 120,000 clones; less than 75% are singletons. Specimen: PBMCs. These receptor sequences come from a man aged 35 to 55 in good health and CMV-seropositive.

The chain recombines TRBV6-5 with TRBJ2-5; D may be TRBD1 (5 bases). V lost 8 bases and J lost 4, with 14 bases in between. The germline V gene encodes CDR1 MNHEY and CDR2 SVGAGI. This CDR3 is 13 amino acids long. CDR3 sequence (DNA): TGTGCCAGCGTAGGATGGCAGGGAGAGACCCAGTACTTC. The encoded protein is CASVGWQGETQYF.

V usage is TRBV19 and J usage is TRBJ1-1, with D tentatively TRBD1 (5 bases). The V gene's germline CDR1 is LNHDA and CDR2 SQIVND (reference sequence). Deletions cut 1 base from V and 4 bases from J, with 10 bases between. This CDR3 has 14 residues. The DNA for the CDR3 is TGTGCCAGTAGTATAGGGGCAGGGTTCACTGAAGCTTTCTTT. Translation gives CASSIGAGFTEAFF.